This T cell receptor (beta chain) was recorded in a study of long-term antiretroviral therapy in people with HIV. Sequencing used immunoSEQ v3.0 at survey level. Clones were sequenced by immunoSEQ multiplex PCR, and TCRdb holds only the in-frame ones, with some missing. Of nearly 11,000 clones in the sample, around four fifths were seen once. Findings and limits, study-wide: Information on adherence, resistance and therapy changes was unavailable.

Germline CDR1 LNHDA, CDR2 SQIVND (reference sequence). The CDR3 has 15 residues. With 10 bases removed from V and 0 bases from J, the gap between germline ends came to 16 bases. As for this clone: Antigen unknown.

The V and J genes are TRBV19 and TRBJ1-5; the D is unclear. The sequences come from unsorted PBMCs, collected at the start of antiretroviral therapy, before treatment. This TCR was recovered from a man aged 30-40 years with HIV. This chain's CDR3 is CATEVGFTSNQPQHF. The DNA of the CDR3 is TGTGCCACCGAGGTCGGGTTCACTAGCAATCAGCCCCAGCATTTT.